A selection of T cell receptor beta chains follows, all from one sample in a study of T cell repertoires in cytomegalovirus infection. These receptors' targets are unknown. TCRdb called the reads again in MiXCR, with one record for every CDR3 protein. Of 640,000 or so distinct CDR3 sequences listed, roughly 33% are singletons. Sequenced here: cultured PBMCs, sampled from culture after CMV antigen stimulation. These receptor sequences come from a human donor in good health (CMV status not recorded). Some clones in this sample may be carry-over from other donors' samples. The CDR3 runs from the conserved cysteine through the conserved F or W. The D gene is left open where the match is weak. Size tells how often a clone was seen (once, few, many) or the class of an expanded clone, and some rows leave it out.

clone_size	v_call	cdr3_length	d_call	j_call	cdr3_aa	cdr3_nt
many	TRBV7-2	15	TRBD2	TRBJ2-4	CASSLGGNAKNIQYF	TGTGCCAGCAGCTTGGGGGGGAACGCCAAAAACATTCAGTACTTC
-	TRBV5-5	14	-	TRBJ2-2	CASSPGPGIGELFF	TGTGCCAGCAGCCCCGGACCTGGGATCGGGGAGCTGTTTTTT
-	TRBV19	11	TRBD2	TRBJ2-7	CARKRGPEQYF	TGTGCCAGGAAGCGGGGGCCCGAGCAGTACTTC
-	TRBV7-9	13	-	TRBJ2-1	CASSPEVGNEQFF	TGTGCCAGCAGCCCGGAAGTGGGCAATGAGCAGTTCTTC
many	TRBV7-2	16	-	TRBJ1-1	CASSSRTYDGRSEAFF	TGTGCCAGCAGCTCCCGGACCTACGACGGCCGGTCTGAAGCTTTCTTT
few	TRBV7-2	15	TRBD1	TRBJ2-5	CASSPGGQARETQYF	TGTGCCAGCAGCCCGGGCGGACAGGCCAGGGAGACCCAGTACTTC
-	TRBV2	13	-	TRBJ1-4	CASSESGREKLFF	TGTGCCAGCAGTGAATCGGGGCGTGAAAAACTGTTTTTT
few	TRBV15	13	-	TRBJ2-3	CATSTLAFATQYF	TGTGCCACCAGCACGCTAGCGTTTGCTACGCAGTATTTT
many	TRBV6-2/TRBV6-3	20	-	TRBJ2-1	CASSPMGSKQTNRKYNEQFF	TGTGCCAGCAGCCCCATGGGGTCGAAGCAGACCAACCGAAAATACAATGAGCAGTTCTTC
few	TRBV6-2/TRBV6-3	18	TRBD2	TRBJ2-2	CASSQRTSGYTNTGELFF	TGTGCCAGCAGTCAACGGACTAGCGGGTATACGAACACCGGGGAGCTGTTTTTT
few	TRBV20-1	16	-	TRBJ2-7	CSARDQQRTVTYEQYF	TGCAGTGCTAGAGATCAACAAAGGACGGTGACCTACGAGCAGTACTTC
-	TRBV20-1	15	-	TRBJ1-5	CSAQDWSVEYQPQHF	TGCAGTGCCCAAGATTGGAGCGTGGAGTATCAGCCCCAGCATTTT
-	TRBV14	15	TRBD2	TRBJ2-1	CASSQDSGGNNEQFF	TGTGCCAGCAGCCAAGACAGCGGGGGGAACAATGAGCAGTTCTTC
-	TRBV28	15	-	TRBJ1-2	CASSRDGSHDYGYTF	TGTGCCAGCAGTCGAGACGGGAGTCACGACTATGGCTACACCTTC
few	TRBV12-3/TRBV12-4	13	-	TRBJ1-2	CASSPGAAYGYTF	TGTGCCAGCAGCCCCGGGGCTGCCTATGGCTACACCTTC
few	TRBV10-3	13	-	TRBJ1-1	CAISDSGDTEAFF	TGTGCCATCAGTGATTCCGGTGACACTGAAGCTTTCTTT
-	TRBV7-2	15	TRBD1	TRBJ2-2	CASSHYVQGAGELFF	TGTGCCAGCAGTCATTATGTCCAGGGGGCCGGGGAGCTGTTTTTT
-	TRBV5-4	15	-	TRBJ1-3	CASSLSAATGNTIYF	TGTGCCAGCAGCTTGAGTGCGGCAACTGGAAACACCATATATTTT
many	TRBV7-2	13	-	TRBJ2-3	CASSRGLTDTQYF	TGTGCCAGCAGCCGGGGCCTCACAGATACGCAGTATTTT
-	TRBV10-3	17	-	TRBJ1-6	CAISSSSPGPNNSPLHF	TGTGCCATCAGCTCCTCCTCCCCCGGGCCCAATAATTCACCCCTCCACTTT
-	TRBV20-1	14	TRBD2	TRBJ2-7	CSAIDGRALYEQYF	TGCAGTGCTATAGATGGGAGGGCCCTCTACGAGCAGTACTTC
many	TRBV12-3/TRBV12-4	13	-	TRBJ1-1	CASSRPGGTEAFF	TGTGCCAGCTCAAGACCCGGCGGCACTGAAGCTTTCTTT
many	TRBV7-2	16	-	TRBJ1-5	CASSHSGGGAGQPQHF	TGTGCCAGCAGCCATTCGGGCGGGGGGGCCGGTCAGCCCCAGCATTTT
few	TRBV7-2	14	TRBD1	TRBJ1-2	CASSPRQGTYGYTF	TGTGCCAGCAGCCCCAGACAGGGAACCTATGGCTACACCTTC
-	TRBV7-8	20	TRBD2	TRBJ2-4	CASSRRLAGGSRSAKNIQYF	TGTGCCAGCAGCCGCCGGCTAGCGGGAGGCAGTCGCTCAGCCAAAAACATTCAGTACTTC
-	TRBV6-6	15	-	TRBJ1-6	CASSSQKMGNSPLHF	TGTGCCAGCAGTAGCCAGAAGATGGGTAATTCACCCCTCCACTTT
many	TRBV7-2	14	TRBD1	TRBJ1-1	CASSLVPQGAQAFF	TGTGCCAGCAGCTTAGTCCCGCAGGGGGCACAAGCTTTCTTT
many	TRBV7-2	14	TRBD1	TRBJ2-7	CASSPRTGEYEQYF	TGTGCCAGCAGCCCCCGGACAGGGGAATACGAGCAGTACTTC
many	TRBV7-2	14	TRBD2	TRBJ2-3	CASSFIAGVDTQYF	TGTGCCAGCAGCTTCATAGCGGGAGTCGATACGCAGTATTTT
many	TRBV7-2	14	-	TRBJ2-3	CASSSRGGTFSQYF	TGTGCCAGCAGCTCCCGAGGTGGGACTTTTTCGCAGTATTTT
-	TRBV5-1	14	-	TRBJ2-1	CASSSIAGANEQFF	TGCGCCAGCAGTTCTATAGCCGGGGCCAATGAGCAGTTCTTC
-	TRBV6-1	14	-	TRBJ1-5	CASGVGQIDQPQHF	TGTGCCAGCGGGGTGGGGCAGATTGATCAGCCCCAGCATTTT
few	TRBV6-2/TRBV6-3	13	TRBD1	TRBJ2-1	CASRGQVHNEQFF	TGTGCCAGCAGAGGACAGGTGCACAATGAGCAGTTCTTC
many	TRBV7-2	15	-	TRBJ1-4	CASTPGDRSGEKLFF	TGTGCCAGCACCCCCGGCGACAGGTCCGGTGAAAAACTGTTTTTT
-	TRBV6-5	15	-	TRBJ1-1	CASSYSGHRKTEAFF	TGTGCCAGCAGTTACTCCGGACACCGGAAGACTGAAGCTTTCTTT
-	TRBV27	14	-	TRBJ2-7	CASSFLGEIEEQYF	TGTGCCAGCAGTTTCCTAGGGGAAATAGAGGAGCAGTACTTC
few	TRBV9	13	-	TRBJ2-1	CASSATVTDEQFF	TGTGCCAGCAGCGCCACTGTTACCGATGAGCAGTTCTTC
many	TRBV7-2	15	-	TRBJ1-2	CASSMRLGANYGYTF	TGTGCCAGCAGCATGCGGCTAGGCGCGAACTATGGCTACACCTTC
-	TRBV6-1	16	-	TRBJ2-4	CASSEALVTFIDIQYF	TGTGCCAGCAGTGAGGCACTAGTAACGTTTATAGACATTCAGTACTTC
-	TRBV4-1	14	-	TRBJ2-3	CASSQVAQAGTQYF	TGCGCCAGCAGCCAAGTAGCACAGGCCGGGACGCAGTATTTT
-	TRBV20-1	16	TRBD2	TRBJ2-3	CSASSGLADSTDTQYF	TGCAGTGCTAGTTCGGGACTAGCGGATAGCACAGATACGCAGTATTTT
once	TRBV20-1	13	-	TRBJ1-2	CSASWRGSYGYTF	TGCAGTGCTAGTTGGAGGGGCAGCTATGGCTACACCTTC
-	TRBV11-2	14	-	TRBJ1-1	CASSPQPGPTEAFF	TGTGCCAGCAGCCCACAGCCGGGACCCACTGAAGCTTTCTTT
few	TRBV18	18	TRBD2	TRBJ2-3	CASSPFFVASGARDTQYF	TGTGCCAGCTCACCCTTCTTCGTTGCTAGCGGGGCAAGGGATACGCAGTATTTT
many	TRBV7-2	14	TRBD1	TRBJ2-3	CASSPERGPDTQYF	TGTGCCAGCAGCCCGGAGAGGGGGCCAGATACGCAGTATTTT
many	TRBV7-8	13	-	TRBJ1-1	CASAFVQNTEAFF	TGTGCCAGCGCCTTTGTCCAGAACACTGAAGCTTTCTTT
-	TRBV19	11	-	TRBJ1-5	CATGGSQPQHF	TGTGCCACCGGGGGTAGTCAGCCCCAGCATTTT
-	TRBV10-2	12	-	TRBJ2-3	CASRDTRDTQYF	TGCGCCAGCAGGGACACCCGAGATACGCAGTATTTT
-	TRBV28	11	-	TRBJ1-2	CASSFNSRYTF	TGTGCCAGCAGTTTTAATTCGCGCTACACCTTC
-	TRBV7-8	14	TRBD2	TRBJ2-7	CASSPGTRTYEQYF	TGTGCCAGCAGCCCCGGGACTAGAACGTACGAGCAGTACTTC
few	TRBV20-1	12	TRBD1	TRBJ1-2	CSANTGGYGYTF	TGCAGTGCAAACACAGGGGGTTATGGCTACACCTTC
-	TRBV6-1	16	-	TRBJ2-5	CASSEMKGSPQETQYF	TGTGCCAGCAGTGAAATGAAGGGCTCTCCCCAAGAGACCCAGTACTTC